This TCR beta chain originates from a study of blood T cell repertoires in COVID-19. Study-level background: Specimens from acute and convalescent COVID-19 originated in the United States, Italy and Spain. T cells, B-cell-depleted T cells, or PBMCs provided the cDNA or gDNA that served as material.

The method was immunoSEQ multiplex PCR; TCRdb's version includes in-frame clones alone and lacks a portion of them. The repertoire holds around 220,000 clones, roughly 88% seen once, with roughly 14% in the top ten. Recruitment covered about two dozen US areas and drew participants whose ages spanned roughly 18 to 100 years. The V and J ends lost 3 bases and 4 bases respectively, with 21 bases between them. Germline V gene lookup returns CDR1 LGHNA and CDR2 YNFKEQ. There are 17 residues in the CDR3. The chain recombines TRBV4-2 with TRBJ2-5; D possibly corresponds to TRBD2 (6 bases). This sequence originates from a woman in her fifties or sixties with acute COVID-19. What was sequenced was PBMCs or T cells enriched from blood (not recorded which). CDR3 sequence (DNA): TGTGCCAGCAGCCATCCCCGGGTGGGGCGGGATATAGAGACCCAGTACTTC. Amino acid sequence: CASSHPRVGRDIETQYF.